The source of this T cell receptor (beta chain) is a study of blood T cell repertoires in COVID-19. Overall study context: Sample material is recorded as cDNA or gDNA derived from T cells, B-cell-depleted T cells, or PBMCs.

Here immunoSEQ multiplex PCR was the method, and the copy in TCRdb shows in-frame clones only, minus some. This table has about 270,000 clones, 91% appearing once. The CDR3 is 14 residues long. Trimming shortened V by 4 bases and J by 4 bases, and 14 bases separated the two germline ends. CDR1 is SGDLS, CDR2 YYNGEE, per germline. V usage is TRBV9 and J usage is TRBJ1-2; the D gene is possibly TRBD1 (6 bases). The receptor comes from a man aged 35 to 55 who had been exposed to COVID-19. Sequenced: PBMCs or T cells enriched from blood (not recorded which). This CDR3 reads CASSLRTEPYGYTF. In nucleotides, the CDR3 is TGTGCCAGCAGCTTGCGGACAGAGCCCTATGGCTACACCTTC.